Each of the 19 T cell receptor beta chains below was sequenced from the same sample in a study of blood T cell repertoires in COVID-19. Profiling relied on immunoSEQ multiplex PCR, and the TCRdb table lists in-frame clones only, not all of them. The sample shows about 260,000 clones, about 85% of them seen only once. Sequences were obtained from PBMCs or T cells enriched from blood (not recorded which). The receptor source for this set is a woman aged 50 to 60 who had recovered from COVID-19.

The chain links TRBV27 to TRBJ2-7; 9 bases match TRBD2. CDR1 and CDR2 from the germline V gene are MNHEY and SMNVEV (reference sequence). Trimming at V came to 5 bases and at J to 0 bases, leaving 8 bases not matched to a gene. CDR3 size: 16 residues. The CDR3 region has the DNA TGTGCCAGCAGTCGTTTAGCGGGAGCGCGCTCCTACGAGCAGTACTTC. Amino acid sequence: CASSRLAGARSYEQYF.

The V gene is TRBV7-9, the J gene TRBJ2-3; 10 positions match TRBD2. With 5 bases clipped from V and 1 base from J, the junction kept 3 bases outside the gene matches. The length of the CDR3 is 15 residues. Per germline, CDR1 SEHNR and CDR2 FQNEAQ (reference sequence). The CDR3 reads CASSPGTSGTDTQYF. The CDR3 region has the DNA TGTGCCAGCAGCCCCGGGACTAGCGGCACAGATACGCAGTATTTT.

The DNA for the CDR3 is TGTGCCAGCAGCCAAGTGCGTGGGCGCGAGTTTTTGGACACTGAAGCTTTCTTT. Protein: CASSQVRGREFLDTEAFF. This sequence joins TRBV3-1 (or the pseudogene TRBV3-2) and TRBJ1-1; D not resolved. Germline CDR1 and CDR2: LGHDT and YNNKEL (reference sequence). The V and J ends lost 1 base and 3 bases respectively, with 21 bases between them. This CDR3 comprises 18 residues.

The rearrangement joins TRBV10-2 to TRBJ2-3; D possibly corresponds to TRBD2 (6 bases). Trimming removed 6 bases from V and 0 bases from J, with 16 bases in between. CDR1 is WSHSY and CDR2 is SAAADI in the germline V gene. This CDR3 has 16 amino acids. CDR3 sequence: CASSPFTSKSTDTQYF. The DNA for the CDR3 is TGCGCCAGCAGCCCCTTTACTAGCAAAAGCACAGATACGCAGTATTTT.

J is TRBJ2-5 and V is TRBV3-1 (or the pseudogene TRBV3-2); 11 bases align to TRBD1. With 7 bases clipped from V and 7 bases from J, the junction kept 8 bases outside the gene matches. The CDR3 covers 14 residues. CDR1 and CDR2 from the germline V gene are LGHDT and YNNKEL (reference sequence). In nucleotides, the CDR3 is TGTGCCAGCACCGTAGGACAGGGGGCCAGGACCCAGTACTTC. This gives the protein CASTVGQGARTQYF.

This clone appeared once. The chain carries TRBV28 and TRBJ1-6; no reliable D call. CDR1 is MDHEN, CDR2 SYDVKM, per germline. V was clipped by 1 base and J by 6 bases, with 13 bases between them. This CDR3 is built from 16 residues. CDR3 DNA: TGTGCCAGCAGTTTATTATCGGGGTTGGGTAATTCACCCCTCCACTTT. Translation gives CASSLLSGLGNSPLHF.

The chain has TRBV14 and TRBJ2-5; 11 nucleotides match TRBD2. CDR3 length equals 15 residues. Trimming cost V 5 bases and J 7 bases; bases outside gene matches: 9. Germline values: CDR1 SGHDN, CDR2 FVKESK. CDR3 in DNA: TGTGCCAGCAGCTTGACTAGCGGGGTCCTCGGGACCCAGTACTTC. It codes for CASSLTSGVLGTQYF.

This rearrangement joins TRBV30 to TRBJ1-4; 8 nucleotides agree with TRBD1. The junction had 3 bases not matched to a gene; V was cut back by 2 bases and J by 7 bases. The length of the CDR3 is 13 residues. Germline V gives CDR1 GTSNPN, CDR2 SVGIG (reference sequence). CDR3 in amino acids: CAWSNGQGEKLFF. CDR3 DNA: TGTGCCTGGAGTAACGGACAGGGTGAAAAACTGTTTTTT. Full variable domain (remainder filled in from reference TRBV30 and TRBJ1-4): SQTIHQWPATLVQPVGSPLSLECTVEGTSNPNLYWYRQAAGRGLQLLFYSVGIGQISSEVPQNLSASRPQDRQFILSSKKLLLSDSGFYLCAWSNGQGEKLFFGSGTQLSVL.

This chain joins TRBV3-1 (or the pseudogene TRBV3-2) and TRBJ2-3; D remains unclear. This CDR3 spans 13 amino acids. Between the trimmed V and J ends, which lost 5 bases and 7 bases, there was a span of 13 bases. CDR1 is LGHDT, CDR2 YNNKEL, per germline (reference sequence). This CDR3 is CASSTKPLNTQYF. The CDR3 bases are TGTGCCAGCAGCACTAAACCATTGAATACGCAGTATTTT.

The rearrangement joins TRBV5-4 to TRBJ2-7; D is ambiguous. Germline V lookup: CDR1 SGHNT, CDR2 YYREEE (reference sequence). The CDR3 has 13 residues. Trimming pared 4 bases from V and 3 bases from J, leaving 11 bases between. For the CDR3, the DNA is TGTGCCAGCAGCCACGGTCCAAACTACGAGCAGTACTTC. Translating it yields CASSHGPNYEQYF. The complete variable domain, with remaining parts taken from reference TRBV5-4 and TRBJ2-7, reads ETGVTQSPTHLIKTRGQQVTLRCSSQSGHNTVSWYQQALGQGPQFIFQYYREEENGRGNFPPRFSGLQFPNYSSELNVNALELDDSALYLCASSHGPNYEQYFGPGTRLTVT.

The chain uses TRBV7-3 and TRBJ2-1; TRBD2 agrees at 8 bases. After removal of 0 bases from V and 15 bases from J, the junction contained 7 bases not matched to a gene. The germline CDR1 and CDR2 sequences are SGHTA and FQGTGA. This CDR3 contains 13 residues. This chain's CDR3 is CASSLTERTSLFF. CDR3 in DNA: TGTGCCAGCAGCTTAACGGAAAGGACTAGCCTGTTCTTC.

This clone was detected only once. This chain links TRBV10-2 with TRBJ2-7; TRBD2 agrees at 7 bases. This CDR3 is built from 12 residues. V dropped 8 bases and J dropped 2; count of bases not matched to a gene: 3. Germline-derived CDR1 and CDR2 are WSHSY and SAAADI. CDR3 sequence reads: CASGAGPYEQYF. For the CDR3, the DNA is TGCGCCAGCGGAGCGGGACCCTACGAGCAGTACTTC.

The chain joins TRBV25-1 to TRBJ2-2; D call uncertain. The V end lost 3 bases, the J end lost 4 bases, and 15 bases lay between the germline ends. The CDR3 is 16 amino acids. Germline lookup yields CDR1 MGHDK and CDR2 SYGVNS. CDR3 sequence reads: CASSDWSQVSTGELFF. In nucleotides, the CDR3 is TGTGCCAGCAGTGACTGGAGTCAAGTTTCCACCGGGGAGCTGTTTTTT.

This clone was seen a handful of times. The V call is TRBV9, the J call TRBJ1-3; 8 bases map to TRBD1. The CDR3 sequence is 15 residues long. Unmatched junction bases numbered 6, after V lost 4 bases and J lost 3 bases. Per the germline V gene, CDR1 is SGDLS and CDR2 is YYNGEE. The CDR3: CASSISGTGGNTIYF. The DNA of the CDR3 is TGTGCCAGCAGCATATCCGGGACAGGTGGAAACACCATATATTTT.

This chain's CDR3 is CASSLNVREGPQHF. CDR3 bases: TGTGCCAGCAGCTTGAACGTCAGGGAAGGGCCCCAGCATTTT. The rearrangement links TRBV5-4 to TRBJ1-5; tentatively, D is TRBD1 (5 bases). This CDR3 has 14 residues. V shed 1 base and J shed 9 bases, with 14 bases lying between them. Germline loops: CDR1 SGHNT, CDR2 YYREEE (reference sequence).

V usage is TRBV6-2 or TRBV6-3 and J usage is TRBJ2-7; 11 bases agree with TRBD1. CDR3 length: 14 residues. The germline V gene encodes CDR1 MNHEY and CDR2 SVGEGT. The V and J ends lost 7 bases and 2 bases, in that order; junction bases with no gene match: 4. The CDR3, as DNA: TGTGCCAGCAACCCGGGACAGGGGGCCTACGAGCAGTACTTC. Translation: CASNPGQGAYEQYF.

This sequence joins TRBV24-1 and TRBJ1-1, with a possible D match to TRBD1 (5 bases). The ends were cut back, 10 bases at V and 4 bases at J, with 12 bases in the middle. CDR3 length equals 12 residues. Per the germline V gene, CDR1 is KGHDR and CDR2 is SFDVKD. CDR3 in amino acids: CATGRESTEAFF. As DNA, the CDR3 is TGTGCCACGGGGCGGGAGTCCACTGAAGCTTTCTTT.

The rearrangement uses TRBV7-2 and TRBJ1-3, with D tentatively TRBD1 (5 bases). V was trimmed by 5 bases and J by 4 bases, leaving 18 bases between them. Germline CDR1 reads SGHTA; CDR2 reads FQGNSA. The CDR3 spans 16 residues. The CDR3 nucleotides are TGTGCCAGCAGCCTCGTAGGAGGGGTGGGAGGAAACACCATATATTTT. It translates to CASSLVGGVGGNTIYF.

The chain couples TRBV15 to TRBJ2-2; TRBD1 matches 9 bases. Per germline, CDR1 LNHNV and CDR2 YYDKDF (reference sequence). V was clipped by 5 bases and J by 0 bases; unmatched bases: 4. This CDR3 comprises 16 residues. The CDR3 is CATSGRTGANTGELFF. The CDR3 DNA reads TGTGCCACCAGCGGACGGACAGGGGCGAACACCGGGGAGCTGTTTTTT.